Sequencing of this TCR beta chain was carried out in a study of T cells expressing NK-cell markers. For the study at large: Seven HCMV-seropositive donors and one seronegative donor made up the eight sequenced donors.

The cDNA for TCR beta came from 5'RACE template switching with UMIs. Following a re-call of the 5' RACE reads, TCRdb has one entry per CDR3 protein and lacks DNA. The data include more than 250,000 distinct CDR3 sequences; the top ten clones carry 0.3% to 0.45%. As concerns this clonotype: Its antigen is not known.

Findings and limits, study-wide: A range of about 1.0-8% of CD8+ T cells consisted of dominant NKG2C+ clonotypes in a handful of donors.

Germline V gene lookup returns CDR1 MNHEY and CDR2 SVGAGI. There are 15 residues in the CDR3. Sequencing was carried out using blood T cells: a sorted CD56 or NKG2C T cell subset, CD4+ or CD8+ T cells, or bulk PBMC T cells (not recorded which). The receptor comes from a man between 18 and 35 years old in good health. The J gene is TRBJ1-3, the V gene TRBV6-5; with no DNA, the TCRdb D assignment of TRBD1 cannot be verified. CDR3 sequence reads: CASSSWTGGGNTIYF.